The present TCR beta chain was sequenced within a study of radiotherapy plus CTLA-4 blockade in lung cancer. The overall study: Objective responses were observed in approximately 20% of patients, and disease control was achieved by approximately 32%. Study findings and constraints: The study found tumor-derived TCR clones expanded in blood after radiotherapy plus ipilimumab. According to reports, early shifts in blood T cell clones, alongside interferon-beta, forecast response most accurately.

About this clone: The antigen remains undetermined.

The protocol was immunoSEQ multiplex PCR, while the TCRdb copy is restricted to in-frame clones and leaves out a portion. The profile shows approximately 33,000 clones, roughly 80% of them singletons. Chemo-refractory metastatic non-small-cell lung cancer patients received focal radiation with ipilimumab CTLA-4 blockade. CDR1 and CDR2 from the germline V gene are MNHEY and SVGAGI. The CDR3 contains 16 residues. Between the trimmed V and J ends, which lost 0 bases and 5 bases, there was a span of 14 bases. Sequenced material: peripheral blood, taken from a patient treated with radiotherapy plus ipilimumab. This clonotype originated in a human donor with non-small cell lung cancer who had stable disease on radiotherapy plus ipilimumab. This chain connects TRBV6-5 to TRBJ1-5; a possible D gene is TRBD1 (6 bases). The CDR3 nucleotides read TGTGCCAGCAGTTACTCCGGGACACAGCGCGATCAGCCCCAGCATTTT. This translates into CASSYSGTQRDQPQHF.